These 30 T cell receptor beta chains originate from one sample sequenced in a study of neurological immune-mediated disorders. TCRdb re-derived calls from the 5' RACE reads in MiXCR, one entry per CDR3 protein. The sample lists tens of thousands of distinct CDR3 sequences; 3% to 4% were seen once. The sample consisted of PBMCs. The receptors shown here come from a man aged 40-49 years with multiple sclerosis.

The sample holds many counts of this clonotype. The chain joins TRBV5-1 to TRBJ2-1; 7 nucleotides line up with TRBD2. J was trimmed by 4 bases and V by 6 bases; bases with no gene match: 4. There are 13 residues in the CDR3. Germline V gives CDR1 SGHRS, CDR2 YFSETQ. The CDR3 region is CASKPSGYNEQFF. CDR3 coding DNA: TGCGCCAGCAAGCCTAGCGGATACAATGAGCAGTTCTTC.

This clonotype was found many times. The rearrangement links TRBV7-9 to TRBJ2-3; possibly TRBD1 or TRBD2 for D (5 bases each). The CDR3 totals 15 residues. Between the trimmed V and J ends, which lost 4 bases and 1 base, there was a span of 12 bases. CDR1 and CDR2 from the germline V gene are SEHNR and FQNEAQ (reference sequence). The CDR3 bases are TGTGCCAGCAGCTATGGGGCGAGGGGCACAGATACGCAGTATTTT. Translation gives CASSYGARGTDTQYF.

There are many counts of this clonotype. One end of the junction fails to match germline, which may point to a read error. The rearrangement joins TRBV12-3 or TRBV12-4 to TRBJ1-5; D is perhaps TRBD1 (6 bases). This CDR3 comprises 12 residues. CDR3 sequence: CASSPGQSPLNF. The CDR3 coding sequence is TGTGCCAGCAGTCCTGGACAGTCCCCCCTGAATTTT.

This clonotype was picked up a small number of times. Possible read error: a much larger clone is one base away. The V call is TRBV7-9, the J call TRBJ1-5; D possibly corresponds to TRBD1 (5 bases). CDR1 is SEHNR, CDR2 FQNEAQ, per germline (reference sequence). CDR3 length: 13 residues. The CDR3 here is CASSFGQHQHQHF. The CDR3 nucleotides are TGTGCCAGCAGTTTTGGACAACATCAGCACCAGCATTTT. The full variable domain, its missing parts supplied by reference TRBV7-9 and TRBJ1-5, is DTGVSQNPRHKITKRGQNVTFRCDPISEHNRLYWYRQTLGQGPEFLTYFQNEAQLEKSRLLSDRFSAERPKGSFSTLEIQRTEQGDSAMYLCASSFGQHQHQHFGDGTRLSIL.

This clonotype was observed a handful of times. CDR3 region: CASSLWWTEDLLGEQYF. The DNA of the CDR3 is TGTGCCAGCAGTTTATGGTGGACAGAGGACCTTCTGGGGGAGCAGTACTTC. This chain joins TRBV27 and TRBJ2-7; possibly TRBD1 for D (6 bases). This CDR3 has 17 amino acids. Germline-derived CDR1 and CDR2 are MNHEY and SMNVEV (reference sequence). V lost 1 base and J 7 bases, leaving 23 bases between the germline ends.

This clonotype ranks as medium-sized. The CDR3: CSARRLAGTYNEQFF. Here the CDR3 DNA reads TGCAGTGCTAGACGCCTAGCGGGAACCTACAATGAGCAGTTCTTC. The rearrangement links TRBV20-1 to TRBJ2-1; 9 nucleotides match TRBD2. Unmatched junction bases numbered 4, after V lost 2 bases and J lost 2 bases. The CDR3 is made up of 15 amino acids. Germline CDR1 DFQATT, CDR2 SNEGSKA (reference sequence).

The sample holds many counts of this clonotype. The chain has TRBV24-1 and TRBJ2-2; TRBD1 agrees at 7 bases. The CDR3 length is 16 residues. CDR1 and CDR2 (germline): KGHDR, SFDVKD. Germline trimming cut 1 base from V and 6 bases from J; bases unmatched to any gene: 7. The CDR3: CATSDLRDSYAGELFF. In DNA form, the CDR3 reads TGTGCCACCAGTGATTTAAGGGACAGCTACGCCGGGGAGCTGTTTTTT.

Ten or more counts support this clonotype. The chain combines TRBV20-1 with TRBJ2-7; D gene unclear. The germline gives CDR1 DFQATT, CDR2 SNEGSKA (reference sequence). The CDR3 sequence is 14 residues long. Trimming removed 6 bases at V and 0 bases at J, with 15 bases between. CDR3 protein: CSAHSYTRSYEQYF. CDR3 nucleotide sequence: TGCAGTGCCCACTCATACACCCGCTCCTACGAGCAGTACTTC.

This clonotype was counted at least ten times. This chain uses TRBV5-1 with TRBJ2-7; tentatively, D is TRBD1 (6 bases). Germline CDR1 and CDR2: SGHRS and YFSETQ. This CDR3 region has 13 residues. The V gene lost 3 bases and the J gene lost 6 bases, with 13 bases spanning the gap. CDR3 DNA sequence: TGCGCCAGCAGCTCGTCCCAGGGGTCCGAGCAGTACTTC. This encodes CASSSSQGSEQYF.

At least ten counts were recorded for this clonotype. The CDR3: CATSVHSSGANVLTF. The CDR3 coding sequence is TGTGCCACCAGTGTTCACTCCTCCGGGGCCAACGTCCTGACTTTC. The genes are TRBV24-1 and TRBJ2-6, with D unclear. V was clipped by 5 bases and J by 4 bases, with 11 bases between them. The germline gives CDR1 KGHDR, CDR2 SFDVKD. The CDR3 consists of 15 residues.

This clonotype was recorded at least ten times. The rearrangement uses TRBV5-1 and TRBJ2-3; D is undetermined. The germline gives CDR1 SGHRS, CDR2 YFSETQ. V was shortened by 7 bases and J by 0 bases, with 12 bases between the two germline ends. This CDR3 contains 14 residues. CDR3 residues: CASAPSPSTDTQYF. CDR3 sequence (DNA): TGCGCCAGCGCCCCCAGTCCTAGCACAGATACGCAGTATTTT. Supplemented by reference TRBV5-1 and TRBJ2-3, the full variable domain reads KAGVTQTPRYLIKTRGQQVTLSCSPISGHRSVSWYQQTPGQGLQFLFEYFSETQRNKGNFPGRFSGRQFSNSRSEMNVSTLELGDSALYLCASAPSPSTDTQYFGPGTRLTVL.

This clonotype was counted ten times or more. The DNA for the CDR3 is TGTGCCAGCAGCTCTTCTAGCGGCTCCTACAATGAGCAGTTCTTC. This sequence encodes CASSSSSGSYNEQFF. The chain combines TRBV7-2 with TRBJ2-1; 7 bases are shared with TRBD2. Trimming cost V 4 bases and J 0 bases; bases outside gene matches: 3. The CDR3 is made up of 15 amino acids. The germline V gene has CDR1 SGHTA and CDR2 FQGNSA.

This clonotype was seen repeatedly, ten times or more. The V call is TRBV5-1, the J call TRBJ2-1; a possible D gene is TRBD1 (5 bases). Trimming stripped 4 bases from V and 0 bases from J, with 8 bases between. Germline V gene data show CDR1 as SGHRS and CDR2 as YFSETQ. This CDR3 is 14 amino acids long. The CDR3 region has the DNA TGCGCCAGCAGCCAGGGTCTCTCCTACAATGAGCAGTTCTTC. Amino acid sequence: CASSQGLSYNEQFF.

This clonotype was seen ten or more times. The chain employs TRBV2 and TRBJ1-2; no firm D call. The CDR3 consists of 13 residues. The germline V gene has CDR1 SNHLY and CDR2 FYNNEI. With 1 base removed from V and 4 bases from J, the gap between germline ends came to 7 bases. This CDR3 is CASSEGGPYGYTF. For the CDR3, the DNA is TGTGCCAGCAGTGAAGGAGGTCCCTATGGCTACACCTTC.

This clonotype was detected ten times or more. The J gene is TRBJ2-7, the V gene TRBV12-3 or TRBV12-4; the D gene could be TRBD1 or TRBD2 (6 bases each). Between the trimmed V and J ends, which lost 3 bases and 3 bases, there was a span of 12 bases. The CDR3 contains 14 residues. CDR3 region: CASSFLQGGYEQYF. For the CDR3, the DNA is TGTGCCAGCAGTTTTCTACAGGGAGGCTACGAGCAGTACTTC.

This clonotype has at least ten counts. The rearrangement links TRBV3-1 to TRBJ2-7; no definite D call. The CDR3 extends over 12 amino acids. The ends were cut back, 0 bases at V and 3 bases at J, with 3 bases in the middle. Germline CDR1 reads LGHDT; CDR2 reads YNNKEL (reference sequence). CDR3 DNA sequence: TGTGCCAGCAGCCAAGAGAACTACGAGCAGTACTTC. Amino acids: CASSQENYEQYF.

This clonotype was recorded many times. The rearrangement uses TRBV5-1 and TRBJ2-3; TRBD1 agrees at 9 bases. CDR1 and CDR2 from the germline V gene are SGHRS and YFSETQ. J gave up 6 bases and V 3 bases, and 2 bases lay outside the gene matches. This CDR3 has 13 residues. CDR3 nucleotides: TGCGCCAGCAGCTGGACAGGGGACGATACGCAGTATTTT. This gives the protein CASSWTGDDTQYF.

This clonotype has at least ten counts. This chain links TRBV3-1 with TRBJ2-3; possibly TRBD1 or TRBD2 for D (5 bases each). This CDR3 contains 16 residues. The germline CDR1 and CDR2 sequences are LGHDT and YNNKEL (reference sequence). Deletions cut 4 bases from V and 5 bases from J, with 19 bases between. The CDR3 sequence: CASSPYGTSRLDTQYF. The CDR3 bases are TGTGCCAGCAGCCCCTACGGGACGTCCCGGCTAGATACGCAGTATTTT.

This clonotype was seen many times. This chain uses TRBV9 with TRBJ2-6; D gene ambiguous. The V and J ends lost 5 bases and 8 bases respectively, with 11 bases between them. The CDR3 is made up of 13 amino acids. Germline V gene sequence: CDR1 SGDLS, CDR2 YYNGEE. The CDR3 loop is CASSFGRSNVLTF. For the CDR3, the DNA is TGTGCCAGCAGTTTTGGACGGTCCAACGTCCTGACTTTC.

Ten or more counts support this clonotype. V gene TRBV5-1 combines with J gene TRBJ2-2; no firm D call. Germline V lookup: CDR1 SGHRS, CDR2 YFSETQ. V was shortened by 2 bases and J by 4 bases, with 6 bases between the two germline ends. This CDR3 comprises 13 residues. CDR3 nucleotides: TGCGCCAGCAGCTTCCGCGCCACCGGGGAGCTGTTTTTT. Its protein is CASSFRATGELFF.

This clonotype has at least ten counts. The rearrangement joins TRBV11-2 to TRBJ2-1; D uncertain. Germline assignment: CDR1 SGHAT and CDR2 FQNNGV. V was clipped by 1 base and J by 0 bases, with 10 bases between them. This CDR3 spans 16 amino acids. The CDR3 nucleotides read TGTGCCAGCAGCTTAGTAGTACTGAGCTCCTACAATGAGCAGTTCTTC. Protein: CASSLVVLSSYNEQFF.

This clonotype showed up many times. CDR3: CASSMTGQYGYTF. CDR3 nucleotide sequence: TGTGCCAGCAGCATGACAGGGCAGTACGGCTACACCTTC. This chain uses TRBV7-2 with TRBJ1-2, with 7 bases identical to TRBD1. The CDR3 length is 13 residues. The germline V gene encodes CDR1 SGHTA and CDR2 FQGNSA. Trimming at V came to 5 bases and at J to 8 bases, leaving 8 bases not matched to a gene.

This clonotype showed up many times. The CDR3 loop is CASRLAGGLAQYF. The CDR3 DNA is TGTGCCAGCAGACTAGCGGGGGGGCTCGCGCAGTATTTT. This chain links TRBV7-2 with TRBJ2-3; 13 bases fit TRBD2. The germline V gene encodes CDR1 SGHTA and CDR2 FQGNSA. Losses at the gene ends were 6 bases for V and 10 bases for J; bases not matched to a gene: 4. The CDR3 covers 13 residues.

The V and J genes are TRBV12-5 and TRBJ1-5, with a possible D match to TRBD1 (5 bases). This CDR3 has 16 amino acids. V lost 7 bases, J lost 5 bases, and 21 bases lay in between. The V gene's germline CDR1 is LGHNT and CDR2 FRNRAP. The CDR3 protein is CASALEGGTRDQPQHF. CDR3 DNA sequence: TGTGCTAGTGCCCTAGAAGGAGGGACCCGCGATCAGCCCCAGCATTTT.

This clonotype was counted ten times or more. The chain couples TRBV12-3 or TRBV12-4 to TRBJ1-2; D unresolved. The CDR3 extends over 16 amino acids. The ends were cut back, 0 bases at V and 1 base at J, with 12 bases in the middle. This chain's CDR3 is CASSLAPIGVNYGYTF. CDR3 sequence (DNA): TGTGCCAGCAGTTTAGCGCCCATCGGGGTTAACTATGGCTACACCTTC.

The sample holds many counts of this clonotype. CDR3: CASSPGTGGLYEQYF. In DNA form, the CDR3 reads TGTGCCAGCAGCCCCGGGACAGGGGGGTTGTACGAGCAGTACTTC. The chain carries TRBV7-2 and TRBJ2-7; 11 bases are shared with TRBD1. Germline CDR1 reads SGHTA; CDR2 reads FQGNSA. V lost 5 bases to trimming and J lost 4 bases; unmatched junction nucleotides: 7. There are 15 residues in the CDR3.

This clonotype has ten or more counts. The rearrangement joins TRBV6-6 to TRBJ2-6, with 11 bases aligning to TRBD2. The V and J ends lost 7 bases and 2 bases, in that order; junction bases with no gene match: 7. The CDR3 is 17 amino acids. The germline V gene encodes CDR1 MNHNY and CDR2 SVGAGI (reference sequence). In DNA, the CDR3 is TGTGCCAGCAATCGACTAGCGGGAAGTCCTGGGGCCAACGTCCTGACTTTC. It yields the protein CASNRLAGSPGANVLTF.

This clonotype was seen at least ten times. This rearrangement joins TRBV12-3 or TRBV12-4 to TRBJ2-7; tentatively, D is TRBD2 (5 bases). V was pared by 1 base and J by 2 bases, with 15 bases between. The CDR3 covers 16 residues. CDR3 in DNA: TGTGCCAGCAGTTTAGAATTCGGAGCGGACCCCTACGAGCAGTACTTC. This gives the protein CASSLEFGADPYEQYF.

This clonotype occurred many times. The chain couples TRBV12-3 or TRBV12-4 to TRBJ2-7; D may be TRBD2 (7 bases). This CDR3 comprises 16 residues. Trimming removed 5 bases at V and 2 bases at J, with 19 bases between. The CDR3 spells CASSLWGGGQPYEQYF. The CDR3 DNA reads TGTGCCAGCAGTCTCTGGGGGGGGGGCCAACCCTACGAGCAGTACTTC.

This clonotype was detected ten times or more. The rearrangement links TRBV6-1 to TRBJ2-1, with 8 bases that match TRBD2. V was clipped by 4 bases and J by 9 bases; unmatched bases: 8. Germline loops: CDR1 MNHNS, CDR2 SASEGT. The CDR3 loop spans 14 amino acids. The CDR3 protein is CASSAGGRLSEQFF. CDR3 nucleotide sequence: TGTGCCAGCAGTGCGGGCGGGAGGCTGAGTGAGCAGTTCTTC.